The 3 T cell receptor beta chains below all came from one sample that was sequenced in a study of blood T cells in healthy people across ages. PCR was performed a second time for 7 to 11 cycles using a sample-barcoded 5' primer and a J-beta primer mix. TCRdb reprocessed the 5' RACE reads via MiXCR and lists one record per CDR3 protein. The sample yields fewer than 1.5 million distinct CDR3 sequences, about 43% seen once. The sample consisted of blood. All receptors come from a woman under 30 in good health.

Written as DNA, the CDR3 is TGTGCCATCGCCTGGGCGGAAGGATCCACAGATACGCAGTATTTT. It translates to CAIAWAEGSTDTQYF. The chain joins TRBV10-3 to TRBJ2-3; D not certain. The germline V gene has CDR1 ENHRY and CDR2 SYGVKD. Trimming removed 8 bases from V and 2 bases from J, with 17 bases in between. The CDR3 extends over 15 amino acids.

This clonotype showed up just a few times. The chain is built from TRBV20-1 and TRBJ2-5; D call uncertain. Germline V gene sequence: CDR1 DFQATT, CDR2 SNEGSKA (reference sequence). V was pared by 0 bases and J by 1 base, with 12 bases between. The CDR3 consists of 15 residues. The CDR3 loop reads CSARDPTAAQETQYF. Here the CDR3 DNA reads TGCAGTGCTAGAGATCCCACGGCTGCCCAAGAGACCCAGTACTTC.

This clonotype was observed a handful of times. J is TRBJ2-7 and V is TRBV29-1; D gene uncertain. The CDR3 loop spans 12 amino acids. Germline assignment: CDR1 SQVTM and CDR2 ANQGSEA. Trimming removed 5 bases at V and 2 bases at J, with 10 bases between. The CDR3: CSVSTVTYEQYF. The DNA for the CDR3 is TGCAGCGTTTCAACGGTTACCTACGAGCAGTACTTC.